The sample holds a few counts of the clone carrying this T cell receptor (beta chain). Its matching antigen is unknown. Germline loops: CDR1 LGHNA, CDR2 YNFKEQ. V lost 0 bases, J lost 3 bases, and 9 bases lay in between. The CDR3 runs 15 residues. This specimen comes from a study of beta chain features in type 1 diabetes. Findings and caveats of the study: TCRB CDR3s from Type 1 diabetes patients were moderately but significantly shorter in all four CD4+ subsets. There were fewer insertions and more deletions at the VDJ junctions of type 1 diabetes patients.

It was via CD45RO/CCR7/CD25/CD127/CD95/CD27 that CD4+ naive, central memory, regulatory and stem cell-like memory cells were sorted. In all sorted populations, purity surpassed 98%. The entirety of the isolated RNA underwent reverse transcription, so expressed TCRB transcripts were sequenced. Generated by immunoSEQ multiplex PCR, the TCRdb table keeps only in-frame clones and is missing some. In the table there are roughly 130,000 clones, around 17% of which are singletons. The TCR sequence derives from a man aged 30 to 39 with type 1 diabetes. This rearrangement joins TRBV4-2 to TRBJ1-5, with D possibly TRBD1 on 5 matching bases. Specimen: central memory CD4+ T cells from blood. The CDR3 reads CASSQDGGSNQPQHF. The CDR3, as DNA: TGTGCCAGCAGCCAAGACGGGGGGTCCAATCAGCCCCAGCATTTT.